These 17 T cell receptor beta chains originate from one sample sequenced in a study of blood T cell repertoires in COVID-19. Using immunoSEQ multiplex PCR, the repertoire was profiled, and TCRdb retains in-frame clones only, with some absent. This table holds about 230,000 clones, more than 70% found once. What was sequenced was peripheral blood. Receptors originate from a woman aged 60-70 years with acute or convalescent COVID-19.

V and J are TRBV6-2 or TRBV6-3 and TRBJ2-7; TRBD1 matches 7 bases. The V and J ends lost 4 bases and 2 bases, in that order; junction bases with no gene match: 8. Germline V lookup: CDR1 MNHEY, CDR2 SVGEGT. The CDR3 runs to 15 residues. CDR3 DNA: TGTGCCAGCAGTTGGGGAAGACAGGGTCCCTACGAGCAGTACTTC. Translating gives CASSWGRQGPYEQYF.

The CDR3 sequence: CASSFDSYTEAFF. CDR3 DNA sequence: TGTGCCAGTAGTTTCGACAGTTACACTGAAGCTTTCTTT. The genes are TRBV19 and TRBJ1-1; tentative D call: TRBD1 (5 bases). The CDR3 extends over 13 amino acids. CDR1 LNHDA and CDR2 SQIVND come from the germline V gene (reference sequence). With 5 bases removed from V and 3 bases from J, the gap between germline ends came to 10 bases.

The chain employs TRBV19 and TRBJ1-2; D uncertain. The germline V and J ends were trimmed by 6 bases and 0 bases, with 8 bases remaining between them. The CDR3 spans 13 residues. The germline V gene encodes CDR1 LNHDA and CDR2 SQIVND (reference sequence). CDR3 loop: CASSPGTNYGYTF. The CDR3 DNA is TGTGCCAGTAGCCCCGGGACTAACTATGGCTACACCTTC.

CDR3 in amino acids: CASNPFRGGPGTGELFF. In DNA form, the CDR3 reads TGCGCCAGCAACCCCTTCCGGGGAGGGCCTGGCACCGGGGAGCTGTTTTTT. The chain uses TRBV5-1 and TRBJ2-2, with TRBD2 matching 7 bases. V lost 6 bases and J lost 4; bases outside the gene matches: 15. CDR1 is SGHRS and CDR2 is YFSETQ in the germline V gene. The CDR3 runs to 17 residues.

This clone was seen only once. This chain connects TRBV11-2 to TRBJ1-2; no reliable D call. The V gene lost 3 bases and the J gene lost 1 base, with 12 bases spanning the gap. The CDR3 covers 15 residues. Germline CDR1 SGHAT, CDR2 FQNNGV. Here the CDR3 DNA reads TGTGCCAGCAGCTTGTCTCCCCCTTTTAACTATGGCTACACCTTC. The encoded protein is CASSLSPPFNYGYTF.

The CDR3 region has the DNA TGTGCCAGACTAGCGGGAGGGCTAGCGAGGGAGCAGTTCTTC. This gives the protein CARLAGGLAREQFF. This chain links TRBV30 with TRBJ2-1, with 14 bases lining up with TRBD2. V trimming: 8 bases; J trimming: 10 bases; junction bases outside the gene matches: 10. This CDR3 is built from 14 residues. The germline gives CDR1 GTSNPN, CDR2 SVGIG (reference sequence).

The chain joins TRBV3-1 (or the pseudogene TRBV3-2) to TRBJ1-4; TRBD1 matches 11 bases. Per germline, CDR1 LGHDT and CDR2 YNNKEL (reference sequence). V shed 4 bases and J 4 bases; nucleotides not matched to a gene: 8. This CDR3 contains 17 residues. The CDR3 coding sequence is TGTGCCAGCAGCCCAGGACAGGGGGCACGGATTAATGAAAAACTGTTTTTT. Amino acid sequence: CASSPGQGARINEKLFF.

This chain connects TRBV3-1 (or the pseudogene TRBV3-2) to TRBJ1-1, with D tentatively TRBD1 (5 bases). Between the trimmed V and J ends, which lost 6 bases and 1 base, there was a span of 12 bases. This CDR3 spans 14 amino acids. Germline V gene lookup returns CDR1 LGHDT and CDR2 YNNKEL (reference sequence). CDR3 DNA: TGTGCCAGCAGTCGAGTCGGACAGAACACTGAAGCTTTCTTT. Protein product: CASSRVGQNTEAFF.

CDR3 nucleotide sequence: TGTGCCAGCAGCAGTCCCACGGCGAGCGAATGCGGGCAGCCCCAGCATTTT. This translates into CASSSPTASECGQPQHF. This chain links TRBV21-1 with TRBJ1-5. TRBV21-1 is a pseudogene locus. CDR3 length: 17 residues.

A single count supports this clone. J is TRBJ1-1 and V is TRBV3-1 (or the pseudogene TRBV3-2), with 7 bases identical to TRBD1. The CDR3 is made up of 16 amino acids. The V gene end was trimmed by 1 base and the J gene end by 3 bases; junction bases not matched to a gene: 8. Germline V gene lookup returns CDR1 LGHDT and CDR2 YNNKEL (reference sequence). The CDR3 protein is CASSQGKGATHTEAFF. CDR3 DNA sequence: TGTGCCAGCAGCCAAGGAAAGGGGGCAACCCACACTGAAGCTTTCTTT.

This chain joins TRBV5-6 and TRBJ1-1; 7 bases align to TRBD1. V shed 3 bases, J shed 8 bases, and the junction held 1 base outside the gene matches. The CDR3 consists of 11 residues. Looked up from germline, CDR1 is SGHDT and CDR2 is YYEEEE. This chain's CDR3 is CASSWGQEAFF. CDR3 coding DNA: TGTGCCAGCAGCTGGGGACAGGAAGCTTTCTTT.

V usage is TRBV30 and J usage is TRBJ1-4; no definite D call. V lost 3 bases and J lost 8, with 10 bases in between. Per the germline V gene, CDR1 is GTSNPN and CDR2 is SVGIG (reference sequence). The CDR3 contains 12 residues. The CDR3, as DNA: TGTGCCTGGAGCTCCGGGAGAGAAAAACTGTTTTTT. It specifies CAWSSGREKLFF.

The genes are TRBV7-2 and TRBJ1-2; D not certain. Germline CDR1 SGHTA, CDR2 FQGNSA. Between the trimmed V and J ends, which lost 5 bases and 7 bases, there was a span of 14 bases. The CDR3 has 13 residues. DNA for the CDR3: TGTGCCAGCAGCCCCGAGGTTACCGGTGGCTACACCTTC. Translation gives CASSPEVTGGYTF.

This chain connects TRBV7-8 to TRBJ2-5; D is perhaps TRBD2 (6 bases). The germline V and J ends were trimmed by 0 bases and 1 base, with 9 bases remaining between them. This CDR3 has 15 amino acids. The germline CDR1 and CDR2 sequences are SGHVS and FQNEAQ. The CDR3 sequence is CASSLAPSVQETQYF. CDR3 sequence (DNA): TGTGCCAGCAGCTTAGCGCCTAGCGTCCAAGAGACCCAGTACTTC.

The V and J genes are TRBV19 and TRBJ1-6; 8 positions match TRBD1. Germline assignment: CDR1 LNHDA and CDR2 SQIVND (reference sequence). J was trimmed by 0 bases and V by 3 bases; bases with no gene match: 7. This CDR3 is 18 amino acids long. The CDR3 DNA follows: TGTGCCAGTAGTATTACAGGGGGGGTAAGCTCCTATAATTCACCCCTCCACTTT. Translation gives CASSITGGVSSYNSPLHF. The full variable domain, completed using reference TRBV19 and TRBJ1-6, is DGGITQSPKYLFRKEGQNVTLSCEQNLNHDAMYWYRQDPGQGLRLIYYSQIVNDFQKGDIAEGYSVSREKKESFPLTVTSAQKNPTAFYLCASSITGGVSSYNSPLHFGNGTRLTVT.

The chain combines TRBV12-2 with TRBJ2-3; TRBD1 is taken as the D call from the table, unchecked against the DNA. TRBV12-2 is designated a pseudogene. This CDR3 is built from 16 residues. The CDR3 coding sequence is TGTGCAAGTCGCCCGGGGACAGGGCGAAGCACAGATACGCAGTATTTT. Residues: CASRPGTGRSTDTQYF.

The rearrangement uses TRBV5-6 and TRBJ2-3; D is undetermined. The germline V gene encodes CDR1 SGHDT and CDR2 YYEEEE. CDR3 length equals 12 residues. Trimming took 4 bases from V and 5 from J, leaving 8 bases between them. In nucleotides, the CDR3 is TGTGCCAGCAGCCGACTGTTAGATACGCAGTATTTT. It yields the protein CASSRLLDTQYF.